Shown below are 18 T cell receptor beta chains from a single sample sequenced in a study of shared clonotypes between healthy human individuals. The repertoire was sequenced with immunoSEQ multiplex PCR; TCRdb's copy has only in-frame clones and lacks some. The data show under 750,000 clones, with 55% to 80% seen just once and over 1.5% held by the top ten. The sample comprised memory CD4+ T cells sorted from blood. Subset meaning: CD45RA-negative fraction. The receptors come from a young woman in good health.

This chain uses TRBV11-1 with TRBJ2-2, with TRBD1 identical over 9 bases. Unmatched junction bases numbered 8, after V lost 2 bases and J lost 4 bases. The CDR3 totals 17 residues. Germline-derived CDR1 and CDR2 are SGHAT and FQDESV (reference sequence). CDR3 in DNA: TGTGCCAGCAGCTTAAGGCCACAGGGGGCTAGCACCGGGGAGCTGTTTTTT. Translating gives CASSLRPQGASTGELFF. Full variable domain (rest looked up from reference TRBV11-1 and TRBJ2-2): EAEVAQSPRYKITEKSQAVAFWCDPISGHATLYWYRQILGQGPELLVQFQDESVVDDSQLPKDRFSAERLKGVDSTLKIQPAELGDSAMYLCASSLRPQGASTGELFFGEGSRLTVL.

The chain uses TRBV6-5 and TRBJ2-7; 9 nucleotides match TRBD1. With 5 bases clipped from V and 5 bases from J, the junction kept 7 bases outside the gene matches. From germline, CDR1 is MNHEY and CDR2 SVGAGI. The CDR3 covers 14 residues. The CDR3 DNA sequence: TGTGCCAGCAGTAAATGGACAGGGGACAACGAGCAGTACTTC. Translation gives CASSKWTGDNEQYF.

The chain carries TRBV30 and TRBJ2-7; 8 positions agree with TRBD2. There are 15 residues in the CDR3. Germline V gives CDR1 GTSNPN, CDR2 SVGIG (reference sequence). J was trimmed by 3 bases and V by 2 bases; bases with no gene match: 9. The CDR3 loop is CAWSNKRERGYEQYF. In DNA form, the CDR3 reads TGTGCCTGGAGTAACAAGCGGGAGCGGGGCTACGAGCAGTACTTC.

This chain connects TRBV27 to TRBJ1-5, with 8 bases identical to TRBD1. Germline loops: CDR1 MNHEY, CDR2 SMNVEV (reference sequence). Trimming removed 6 bases from V and 5 bases from J; junction bases left unmatched: 3. The CDR3 spans 13 residues. CDR3 amino acids: CASRLTGDQPQHF. In DNA form, the CDR3 reads TGTGCCAGCAGACTGACAGGGGATCAGCCCCAGCATTTT.

In this sample, this clone turned up many times. The rearrangement joins TRBV28 to TRBJ1-1; maybe TRBD1 (6 bases). The length of the CDR3 is 13 residues. CDR1 is MDHEN and CDR2 is SYDVKM in the germline V gene. The V and J ends lost 5 bases and 7 bases respectively, with 14 bases between them. CDR3 in amino acids: CASSPPGQLEAFF. The CDR3 nucleotides read TGTGCCAGCAGTCCGCCTGGACAGCTTGAAGCTTTCTTT. The whole variable domain, filled in from reference TRBV28 and TRBJ1-1, reads DVKVTQSSRYLVKRTGEKVFLECVQDMDHENMFWYRQDPGLGLRLIYFSYDVKMKEKGDIPEGYSVSREKKERFSLILESASTNQTSMYLCASSPPGQLEAFFGQGTRLTVV.

This chain joins TRBV5-1 and TRBJ1-4; D remains unclear. The germline V and J ends were trimmed by 1 base and 6 bases, with 10 bases remaining between them. Germline lookup yields CDR1 SGHRS and CDR2 YFSETQ. The CDR3 loop spans 14 amino acids. The CDR3 coding sequence is TGCGCCAGCAGCTTGACCGTACTGGATGAAAAACTGTTTTTT. As protein: CASSLTVLDEKLFF.

This clone has just a few counts. The gene calls are TRBV5-1 and TRBJ2-1; 14 positions agree with TRBD2. CDR3 length equals 19 residues. V lost 5 bases to trimming and J lost 8 bases; unmatched junction nucleotides: 18. CDR1 SGHRS and CDR2 YFSETQ come from the germline V gene. CDR3 nucleotide sequence: TGCGCCAGCAGTTATACAGGGACTAGCGGGGGTAGGGCGGTAGATGAGCAGTTCTTC. Its protein product is CASSYTGTSGGRAVDEQFF.

The gene calls are TRBV28 and TRBJ2-7; TRBD1 agrees at 9 bases. The CDR3 length is 15 residues. V was pared by 6 bases and J by 2 bases, with 8 bases of the junction left unmatched. The germline gives CDR1 MDHEN, CDR2 SYDVKM. CDR3 DNA: TGTGCCAGCAGCCTGACAGGGGGAACCACCTACGAGCAGTACTTC. Translated: CASSLTGGTTYEQYF.

The V and J genes are TRBV28 and TRBJ2-7; 12 nucleotides line up with TRBD1. With 5 bases clipped from V and 5 bases from J, the junction kept 10 bases outside the gene matches. The CDR3 extends over 16 amino acids. Germline assignment: CDR1 MDHEN and CDR2 SYDVKM. The CDR3 spells CASSPPLGQGADEQYF. As DNA, the CDR3 is TGTGCCAGCAGTCCCCCGTTGGGACAGGGGGCGGACGAGCAGTACTTC. Looking up the rest from reference TRBV28 and TRBJ2-7 gives the full variable domain: DVKVTQSSRYLVKRTGEKVFLECVQDMDHENMFWYRQDPGLGLRLIYFSYDVKMKEKGDIPEGYSVSREKKERFSLILESASTNQTSMYLCASSPPLGQGADEQYFGPGTRLTVT.

This chain joins TRBV10-3 and TRBJ2-1; 9 nucleotides align to TRBD1. Germline trimming cut 2 bases from V and 9 bases from J; bases unmatched to any gene: 5. Germline V gene lookup returns CDR1 ENHRY and CDR2 SYGVKD. The CDR3 runs 14 residues. CDR3 sequence (DNA): TGTGCCATCAGTGAGCCGACAGGGGGAGGTGAGCAGTTCTTC. The encoded protein is CAISEPTGGGEQFF.

This chain links TRBV7-9 with TRBJ2-3; a possible D gene is TRBD1 (5 bases). The CDR3 length is 13 residues. Deletions cut 5 bases from V and 0 bases from J, with 6 bases between. The V gene's germline CDR1 is SEHNR and CDR2 FQNEAQ (reference sequence). CDR3 in amino acids: CASSTGSTDTQYF. As DNA, the CDR3 is TGTGCCAGCAGCACAGGTAGCACAGATACGCAGTATTTT.

V usage is TRBV7-2 and J usage is TRBJ1-3, with D tentatively TRBD1 (6 bases). The CDR3 consists of 16 residues. CDR1 is SGHTA, CDR2 FQGNSA, per germline. Trimming took off 2 bases at V and 3 bases at J, with 14 bases between the two ends. The CDR3 spells CASSLQGRTIGNTIYF. The CDR3 DNA is TGTGCCAGCAGCTTACAGGGGAGAACGATTGGAAACACCATATATTTT.

This sequence joins TRBV7-9 and TRBJ1-4; D call uncertain. Germline V lookup: CDR1 SEHNR, CDR2 FQNEAQ (reference sequence). The CDR3 length is 16 residues. The V end lost 5 bases, the J end lost 0 bases, and 13 bases lay between the germline ends. The CDR3 sequence is CASSQKGYSTNEKLFF. CDR3 nucleotide sequence: TGTGCCAGCAGCCAGAAGGGTTATTCAACTAATGAAAAACTGTTTTTT.

V gene TRBV7-2 combines with J gene TRBJ1-3; D is undetermined. CDR1 and CDR2 from the germline V gene are SGHTA and FQGNSA. The CDR3 contains 14 residues. The V and J ends lost 5 bases and 0 bases respectively, with 8 bases between them. For the CDR3, the DNA is TGTGCCAGCAGCCCGCGCGGCTCTGGAAACACCATATATTTT. Amino acids: CASSPRGSGNTIYF.

The genes are TRBV9 and TRBJ2-5; TRBD2 aligns across 10 bases. The trim removed 6 bases at V and 2 bases at J, leaving 7 bases unmatched. Germline V CDR1 and CDR2: SGDLS, YYNGEE. The CDR3 is made up of 15 amino acids. As DNA, the CDR3 is TGTGCCAGCAAGATAGCGGGGGGACTTCAAGAGACCCAGTACTTC. Protein: CASKIAGGLQETQYF.

This clone was seen more than once but under ten times. The rearrangement links TRBV10-2 to TRBJ1-3; possible D gene TRBD1, 6 bases. The CDR3 is 14 amino acids. Trimming took 6 bases from V and 2 from J, leaving 11 bases between them. Germline V lookup: CDR1 WSHSY, CDR2 SAAADI. The CDR3 region is CASSTGTTGNTIYF. In DNA, the CDR3 is TGCGCCAGCAGCACCGGGACAACTGGAAACACCATATATTTT.

The chain carries TRBV14 and TRBJ2-1; 9 nucleotides line up with TRBD1. V lost 4 bases and J lost 10; bases outside the gene matches: 11. CDR1 SGHDN and CDR2 FVKESK come from the germline V gene. This CDR3 comprises 15 residues. In nucleotides, the CDR3 is TGTGCCAGCAGCCGAACAGGGGGCCTTGCAGGAGAGCAGTTCTTC. It codes for CASSRTGGLAGEQFF.

The V call is TRBV6-1, the J call TRBJ1-4, with a tentative D call TRBD1 (5 bases). CDR1 MNHNS and CDR2 SASEGT come from the germline V gene. Trimming removed 2 bases from V and 10 bases from J, with 8 bases in between. The CDR3 has 12 residues. Here the CDR3 DNA reads TGTGCCAGCAGTGAAATCGGGGGAAAACTGTTTTTT. As protein: CASSEIGGKLFF.